One and the same sample provided the 18 T cell receptor beta chains below, sequenced in a study of OX40 agonist ivuxolimab in advanced cancers. The library was obtained by the immunoSEQ multiplex PCR assay. The source is immuneACCESS, and TCRdb retained only in-frame sequences with V and J called. Part of the clones is not carried over; for the studies checked, unresolved V genes explain less than half of this, and the remainder is unexplained. This sample gives 40,000 to 60,000 clones in total; 79% of them show up just once. About 1.9% of the sample goes to the ten largest clones. Sequences were derived from CD4+ or CD8+ T cells sorted from blood, sampled in a trial of the OX40 agonist ivuxolimab. Receptors were obtained from an adult with an advanced solid tumor such as melanoma, head and neck, liver or kidney cancer.

This rearrangement joins TRBV15 to TRBJ1-3, with D maybe TRBD1 (5 bases). V was pared by 8 bases and J by 2 bases, with 13 bases between. CDR3 length: 14 residues. Per germline, CDR1 LNHNV and CDR2 YYDKDF (reference sequence). CDR3: CATSIGEAGNTIYF. CDR3 DNA: TGTGCCACCTCGATAGGGGAGGCTGGAAACACCATATATTTT.

The J gene is TRBJ2-2, the V gene TRBV4-3, with D maybe TRBD1 (6 bases). Deletions cut 0 bases from V and 5 bases from J, with 10 bases between. This CDR3 is built from 15 residues. CDR1 LGHNA and CDR2 YSLEER come from the germline V gene. CDR3 bases: TGCGCCAGCAGCCAAGAGTCACAGGGAACCGGGGAGCTGTTTTTT. This encodes CASSQESQGTGELFF.

V gene TRBV7-2 combines with J gene TRBJ2-2; tentative D call: TRBD2 (5 bases). This CDR3 has 15 residues. Germline CDR1 SGHTA, CDR2 FQGNSA. The germline V and J ends were trimmed by 6 bases and 5 bases, with 16 bases remaining between them. The CDR3 reads CASRKGFRRTGELFF. The CDR3, as DNA: TGTGCCAGCAGGAAAGGGTTTCGGAGGACCGGGGAGCTGTTTTTT.

J is TRBJ1-2 and V is TRBV6-5, with D tentatively TRBD1 (5 bases). Germline lookup yields CDR1 MNHEY and CDR2 SVGAGI. This CDR3 contains 14 residues. The V end lost 6 bases, the J end lost 5 bases, and 16 bases lay between the germline ends. The CDR3 protein is CASSPGDRIYGYTF. The CDR3 region has the DNA TGTGCCAGCAGCCCTGGGGACCGTATTTATGGCTACACCTTC.

As DNA, the CDR3 is TGTGCCAGCAGCCAAGGGGTCAGCGGGAACACTGAAGCTTTCTTT. Translated, it gives CASSQGVSGNTEAFF. The chain links TRBV16 to TRBJ1-1; D gene uncertain. Germline V gene data show CDR1 as KGHSY and CDR2 as FQNENV. Trimming took off 2 bases at V and 1 base at J, with 11 bases between the two ends. This CDR3 has 15 amino acids.

This chain links TRBV18 with TRBJ1-1; D remains unclear. V lost 3 bases to trimming and J lost 1 base, with 6 bases between them. This CDR3 comprises 13 residues. The germline V gene encodes CDR1 KGHSH and CDR2 LQKENI. CDR3 sequence reads: CASSPLGNTEAFF. Written as DNA, the CDR3 is TGTGCCAGCTCACCGCTGGGGAACACTGAAGCTTTCTTT.

The rearrangement joins TRBV28 to TRBJ1-5, with 11 bases fitting TRBD1. This CDR3 region has 14 residues. Trimming cost V 7 bases and J 5 bases; bases outside gene matches: 4. Germline lookup yields CDR1 MDHEN and CDR2 SYDVKM. In nucleotides, the CDR3 is TGTGCCAGCACCCCGGGACAGGGGGATCAGCCCCAGCATTTT. Protein product: CASTPGQGDQPQHF.

V usage is TRBV7-2 and J usage is TRBJ1-6; 8 bases map to TRBD1. The CDR3 extends over 15 amino acids. After removal of 1 base from V and 7 bases from J, the junction contained 3 bases not matched to a gene. Germline assignment: CDR1 SGHTA and CDR2 FQGNSA. CDR3 region: CASSLGTGNNSPLHF. CDR3 coding DNA: TGTGCCAGCAGCTTAGGGACAGGGAACAATTCACCCCTCCACTTT. The full variable domain, with the rest looked up from reference TRBV7-2 and TRBJ1-6, is GAGVSQSPSNKVTEKGKDVELRCDPISGHTALYWYRQSLGQGLEFLIYFQGNSAPDKSGLPSDRFSAERTGGSVSTLTIQRTQQEDSAVYLCASSLGTGNNSPLHFGNGTRLTVT.

This clone was detected a few times. V usage is TRBV5-1 and J usage is TRBJ1-1; TRBD1 agrees at 12 bases. Losses at the gene ends were 5 bases for V and 5 bases for J; bases not matched to a gene: 10. Germline V gene data show CDR1 as SGHRS and CDR2 as YFSETQ. This CDR3 is 16 amino acids long. The DNA for the CDR3 is TGCGCCAGCAGGGCCGGGACAGGGGGCTCGGGGACTGAAGCTTTCTTT. Translated: CASRAGTGGSGTEAFF.

The J gene is TRBJ1-5, the V gene TRBV2; D not certain. The CDR3 spans 12 residues. Trimming shortened V by 7 bases and J by 1 base, and 5 bases separated the two germline ends. In germline, CDR1 is SNHLY, CDR2 FYNNEI. The CDR3 reads CASTESNQPQHF. CDR3 bases: TGTGCCAGCACTGAGAGCAATCAGCCCCAGCATTTT.

This sequence joins TRBV19 and TRBJ2-5; 7 nucleotides agree with TRBD1. This CDR3 has 15 amino acids. With V trimmed by 6 bases and J by 0 bases, 7 bases remained unmatched. Looked up from germline, CDR1 is LNHDA and CDR2 is SQIVND (reference sequence). CDR3 region: CASSLGQRYQETQYF. The CDR3 coding sequence is TGTGCCAGTAGCTTGGGACAGAGGTACCAAGAGACCCAGTACTTC.

This clone was counted between two and nine times. In nucleotides, the CDR3 is TGCGCCAGCAGCTTAGGGGACAATCAGCCCCAGCATTTT. Translated: CASSLGDNQPQHF. The chain employs TRBV5-1 and TRBJ1-5; weak D call: TRBD1 (5 bases). V was shortened by 2 bases and J by 3 bases, with 6 bases between the two germline ends. The V gene's germline CDR1 is SGHRS and CDR2 YFSETQ. The CDR3 sequence is 13 residues long.

Remarks on this clone: One end of the junction varies from germline; a read error may be responsible. V gene TRBV11-2 combines with J gene TRBJ2-1, with TRBD2 matching over 7 bases. Germline CDR1 reads SGHAT; CDR2 reads FQNNGV. CDR3 length: 15 amino acids. The DNA for the CDR3 is TGTGCCGGCAGTAGGGAGGGTCCTTCCTACAATGAGCAGTTCTTC. Its protein product is CAGSREGPSYNEQFF. Based on the CDR3 plus reference TRBV11-2 and TRBJ2-1, the full variable domain is EAGVAQSPRYKIIEKRQSVAFWCNPISGHATLYWYQQILGQGPKLLIQFQNNGVVDDSQLPKDRFSAERLKGVDSTLKIQPAKLEDSAVYLCAGSREGPSYNEQFFGPGTRLTVL.

V and J are TRBV4-1 and TRBJ1-6; D unresolved. V lost 3 bases and J lost 0, with 21 bases in between. Germline V gene data show CDR1 as MGHRA and CDR2 as YSYEKL. There are 20 residues in the CDR3. Here the CDR3 DNA reads TGCGCCAGCAGCCACGGCCTCGATAGAATCCCGAGCTCCTATAATTCACCCCTCCACTTT. This gives the protein CASSHGLDRIPSSYNSPLHF.

This clone was recorded only once. This chain uses TRBV5-6 with TRBJ1-6; D is unclear. V was clipped by 4 bases and J by 7 bases, with 12 bases between them. The length of the CDR3 is 14 residues. Germline V lookup: CDR1 SGHDT, CDR2 YYEEEE. This CDR3 reads CASSPRAMNSPLHF. The CDR3 DNA reads TGTGCCAGCAGCCCTCGAGCTATGAATTCACCCCTCCACTTT.

The chain links TRBV28 to TRBJ1-4; D not certain. V gave up 5 bases and J gave up 3 bases, with 13 bases separating them. The CDR3 consists of 15 residues. Germline CDR1 reads MDHEN; CDR2 reads SYDVKM. CDR3 sequence: CASSPRWEANEKLFF. The CDR3 DNA sequence: TGTGCCAGCAGTCCCCGGTGGGAGGCTAATGAAAAACTGTTTTTT.

This chain uses TRBV30 with TRBJ2-7, with 11 bases lining up with TRBD2. Germline-derived CDR1 and CDR2 are GTSNPN and SVGIG (reference sequence). This CDR3 spans 15 amino acids. The ends lost 4 bases at V and 2 bases at J; junction bases unmatched: 7. The CDR3: CAWNPSGRFPYEQYF. As DNA, the CDR3 is TGTGCCTGGAATCCTAGCGGGAGGTTCCCCTACGAGCAGTACTTC.

The chain links TRBV29-1 to TRBJ2-1, with TRBD2 identical over 16 bases. V shed 4 bases and J 9 bases; nucleotides not matched to a gene: 9. Germline V gives CDR1 SQVTM, CDR2 ANQGSEA. This CDR3 comprises 16 residues. The CDR3 is CSVAQGTSGGAGEQFF. CDR3 DNA sequence: TGCAGCGTTGCACAAGGGACTAGCGGGGGGGCAGGTGAGCAGTTCTTC.